This note documents a single T cell receptor beta chain sequence. The CDR3 totals 15 residues. V lost 0 bases and J 0 bases, leaving 11 bases between the germline ends. From germline, CDR1 is GTSNPN and CDR2 SVGIG (reference sequence). The source of the sample is a study of technical replicates of blood from several donors. Sequenced by immunoSEQ multiplex PCR; TCRdb stores in-frame clones only, minus some. The sample holds 70,000 to 80,000 clones, roughly 96% seen once. This sequence joins TRBV30 and TRBJ2-5; D might be TRBD2 (6 bases). The sample consisted of T cells isolated from PBMCs. The clonotype originates from a human donor in good health. The DNA for the CDR3 is TGTGCCTGGAGTGTATGGAGGGGCAACCAAGAGACCCAGTACTTC. It yields the protein CAWSVWRGNQETQYF.